This T cell receptor (beta chain) is drawn from a study of OX40 agonist ivuxolimab in advanced cancers. About the study: Mean age about 60 years, range about 20 to 79; roughly 82% male.

Using immunoSEQ multiplex PCR, the repertoire was profiled, and TCRdb retains in-frame clones only, with some absent. The data contain approximately 70,000 clones, 88% of them singletons. Per germline, CDR1 WNHNN and CDR2 SYGVQD (reference sequence). CDR3 size: 14 residues. The junction had 4 bases not matched to a gene; V was cut back by 2 bases and J by 6 bases. Sequencing used CD4+ or CD8+ T cells sorted from blood, obtained in a trial of the OX40 agonist ivuxolimab. The sequence came from an adult with an advanced solid tumor such as melanoma, head and neck, liver or kidney cancer. The rearrangement links TRBV10-1 to TRBJ2-1, with 7 bases aligning to TRBD2. The CDR3 nucleotides read TGCGCCAGCAGTGAGGGGGGGGTCCTCAATGAGCAGTTCTTC. This gives the protein CASSEGGVLNEQFF.